Each of the 26 T cell receptor beta chains below was sequenced from the same sample in a study of molecular identifiers for immune sequencing clone quantification. TCRdb fed the PCR reads into MiXCR, producing one record per CDR3 protein. The sample holds about 640,000 distinct CDR3 sequences, 20% seen once. The sample comprised naive CD8+ T cells from blood, with Jurkat cell RNA spiked in. Subset meaning: FACS-sorted CD8+CD4-CCR7+CD45RA+ naive T cells. The receptors were gathered from a human donor in good health. Some libraries in this study had Jurkat cell RNA spiked in.

The genes are TRBV27 and TRBJ2-7; TRBD2 is a possible D gene (6 bases). Germline CDR1 reads MNHEY; CDR2 reads SMNVEV (reference sequence). The CDR3 is 14 residues long. Trimming left V 2 bases short and J 3 bases short, with 11 bases between. For the CDR3, the DNA is TGTGCCAGCAGTTTAGCGGGGTACCGCTACGAGCAGTACTTC. Translating it yields CASSLAGYRYEQYF.

As concerns this clonotype: A much larger clone lies one base from this, so it may be a read error. The CDR3 DNA follows: TGTGCCTGGAGTGTCGGTCAGGAGAGCTACGAGCAGTACTTC. Amino acid sequence: CAWSVGQESYEQYF. The genes are TRBV30 and TRBJ2-7; D is undetermined. With 0 bases removed from V and 3 bases from J, the gap between germline ends came to 12 bases. Germline V CDR1 and CDR2: GTSNPN, SVGIG (reference sequence). The CDR3 totals 14 residues. The variable domain in full, completed from reference TRBV30 and TRBJ2-7, reads SQTIHQWPATLVQPVGSPLSLECTVEGTSNPNLYWYRQAAGRGLQLLFYSVGIGQISSEVPQNLSASRPQDRQFILSSKKLLLSDSGFYLCAWSVGQESYEQYFGPGTRLTVT.

In its sample, this clonotype was seen many times. The chain has TRBV29-1 and TRBJ2-7; 7 bases align to TRBD1. The V and J ends lost 6 bases and 2 bases, in that order; junction bases with no gene match: 7. The CDR3 has 13 amino acids. The V gene's germline CDR1 is SQVTM and CDR2 ANQGSEA. The DNA of the CDR3 is TGCAGCGTGAGGACAGGCCATGCCTACGAGCAGTACTTC. Protein product: CSVRTGHAYEQYF.

This clonotype was observed many times. V is TRBV12-3 or TRBV12-4 and J is TRBJ1-5; perhaps TRBD1 as D (5 bases). The CDR3 has 13 residues. V lost 5 bases and J lost 5, with 10 bases in between. CDR3 protein: CASSDSGDQPQHF. The CDR3 DNA follows: TGTGCCAGCAGTGACAGTGGGGATCAGCCCCAGCATTTT.

The V and J genes are TRBV4-3 and TRBJ2-6; D remains unclear. V lost 0 bases and J lost 4, with 25 bases in between. Germline V CDR1 and CDR2: LGHNA, YSLEER. CDR3 size: 21 residues. CDR3 nucleotide sequence: TGCGCCAGCAGCCAAGATAGGTCCGAACCGGTACTTCTTTTAGGGGCCAACGTCCTGACTTTC. Translated: CASSQDRSEPVLLLGANVLTF.

This clonotype was counted at least ten times. V gene TRBV20-1 combines with J gene TRBJ2-3, with D possibly TRBD2 on 5 matching bases. Per germline, CDR1 DFQATT and CDR2 SNEGSKA (reference sequence). Trimming cost V 5 bases and J 3 bases, with 12 bases left between them. The CDR3 contains 13 residues. The CDR3 bases are TGCAGTGCTGCAAAGGACTTTACAGATACGCAGTATTTT. It encodes CSAAKDFTDTQYF.

Concerning this clonotype: A read error is possible here, since a much larger clone lies one base away. This chain joins TRBV19 and TRBJ2-7, with a possible D match to TRBD2 (6 bases). Germline V gene lookup returns CDR1 LNHDA and CDR2 SQIVND (reference sequence). The CDR3 covers 14 residues. This CDR3 reads CASSLAEGAYEQCF. CDR3 nucleotide sequence: TGTGCCAGTAGCCTCGCGGAGGGCGCCTACGAGCAGTGCTTC. Based on the CDR3 plus reference TRBV19 and TRBJ2-7, the full variable domain is DGGITQSPKYLFRKEGQNVTLSCEQNLNHDAMYWYRQDPGQGLRLIYYSQIVNDFQKGDIAEGYSVSREKKESFPLTVTSAQKNPTAFYLCASSLAEGAYEQCFGPGTRLTVT.

This chain uses TRBV4-1 with TRBJ2-1, with TRBD1 matching over 8 bases. The CDR3 runs 18 residues. Losses at the gene ends were 0 bases for V and 7 bases for J; bases not matched to a gene: 14. In germline, CDR1 is MGHRA, CDR2 YSYEKL. DNA for the CDR3: TGCGCCAGCAGCCAAGAGGGAGCCGGGACAGGTTTTCTTAATGAGCAGTTCTTC. Residues: CASSQEGAGTGFLNEQFF.

This clonotype came up many times. The chain combines TRBV30 with TRBJ1-1; 8 bases are shared with TRBD1. Germline V gene lookup returns CDR1 GTSNPN and CDR2 SVGIG (reference sequence). Trimming took 8 bases from V and 6 from J; bases not matched to a gene: 8. CDR3 length equals 12 residues. Here the CDR3 reads CAKEDRASEAFF. For the CDR3, the DNA is TGTGCCAAGGAGGACAGGGCGTCTGAAGCTTTCTTT.

The table lists this clonotype with many counts. The V call is TRBV6-2 or TRBV6-3, the J call TRBJ1-4; D uncertain. With 7 bases removed from V and 6 bases from J, the gap between germline ends came to 15 bases. Germline V gene lookup returns CDR1 MNHEY and CDR2 SVGEGT. This CDR3 has 14 amino acids. The CDR3 is CASTFRALDEKLFF. The DNA for the CDR3 is TGTGCCAGCACCTTCAGAGCCTTGGATGAAAAACTGTTTTTT.

V gene TRBV28 combines with J gene TRBJ2-7; 8 bases map to TRBD2. After removal of 4 bases from V and 3 bases from J, the junction contained 11 bases not matched to a gene. Germline-derived CDR1 and CDR2 are MDHEN and SYDVKM. The CDR3 totals 16 residues. The CDR3 region is CASSWGGREALYEQYF. The DNA of the CDR3 is TGTGCCAGCAGTTGGGGGGGGCGGGAGGCTCTCTACGAGCAGTACTTC.

A note on this clonotype: A much larger clone lies a single base off, so this may be a read error. The rearrangement links TRBV4-1 to TRBJ1-1, with unresolved D. This CDR3 contains 15 residues. V was cut by 2 bases and J by 4 bases, with 14 bases left in between. Germline-derived CDR1 and CDR2 are MGHRA and YSYEKL. The CDR3 region is CASSQSLVSSTEAFF. As DNA, the CDR3 is TGCGCCAGCAGCCAATCGTTGGTCTCGAGCACTGAAGCTTTCTTT.

In its sample, this clonotype was seen many times. The chain couples TRBV23-1 to TRBJ2-7; D call uncertain. TRBV23-1 is an ORF for which the function is uncertain. The CDR3 consists of 15 residues. The V and J ends lost 6 bases and 2 bases respectively, with 17 bases between them. This CDR3 reads CASSPPGPATYEQYF. The CDR3 nucleotides read TGCGCCAGCAGCCCACCCGGGCCGGCGACCTACGAGCAGTACTTC.

This clonotype was recorded at least ten times. V and J are TRBV6-5 and TRBJ2-7; TRBD1 matches 7 bases. The junction had 19 bases not matched to a gene; V was cut back by 6 bases and J by 5 bases. Germline V gene sequence: CDR1 MNHEY, CDR2 SVGAGI. CDR3 length: 17 amino acids. The CDR3 bases are TGTGCCAGCAGCAGAAGAAACCGACAGGGTAATGTCGACGAGCAGTACTTC. Protein: CASSRRNRQGNVDEQYF.

This clonotype showed up many times. The J gene is TRBJ2-3, the V gene TRBV5-4; 8 bases agree with TRBD2. Trimming cost V 3 bases and J 6 bases; bases outside gene matches: 9. This CDR3 is built from 15 residues. The V gene's germline CDR1 is SGHNT and CDR2 YYREEE (reference sequence). CDR3 in amino acids: CASSSSGSITDTQYF. Here the CDR3 DNA reads TGTGCCAGCAGCTCAAGCGGGAGTATAACGGATACGCAGTATTTT.

Concerning this clonotype itself: It may be a read error: a sequence one base away is much more abundant. The genes are TRBV30 and TRBJ1-2; no definite D call. The CDR3 sequence is 15 residues long. Trimming took off 1 base at V and 3 bases at J, with 15 bases between the two ends. From germline, CDR1 is GTSNPN and CDR2 SVGIG (reference sequence). The CDR3 nucleotides are TGTGCCTGGAGTGGGTGGGCAGGTATAGACTATGGCTACACCTTC. Encoded protein: CAWSGWAGIDYGYTF.

This clonotype was observed many times. V usage is TRBV6-5 and J usage is TRBJ2-5, with D hard to call. Germline assignment: CDR1 MNHEY and CDR2 SVGAGI. V gave up 6 bases and J gave up 3 bases, with 17 bases separating them. This CDR3 contains 15 residues. CDR3 amino acids: CASSYGAAWEETQYF. CDR3 nucleotide sequence: TGTGCCAGCAGCTACGGAGCCGCATGGGAAGAGACCCAGTACTTC.

The V and J genes are TRBV4-1 and TRBJ2-3; TRBD2 aligns across 9 bases. CDR1 and CDR2 from the germline V gene are MGHRA and YSYEKL. The trim removed 4 bases at V and 4 bases at J, leaving 9 bases unmatched. This CDR3 region has 16 residues. The CDR3 protein is CASSPPGLAFSDTQYF. The CDR3 DNA follows: TGCGCCAGCAGCCCCCCGGGACTAGCTTTTTCAGATACGCAGTATTTT.

As concerns this clonotype: This may stem from a read error, because a much larger clone lies one nucleotide away. The chain recombines TRBV5-1 with TRBJ2-4; TRBD1 matches 10 bases. CDR3 size: 16 residues. Germline CDR1 is SGHRS and CDR2 is YFSETQ. Here the CDR3 DNA reads TGCGCCAGCAGTCCGACAGGGGGCTCGCCCAAAGACATTCAGTACTTC. Protein sequence: CASSPTGGSPKDIQYF.

This clonotype was recorded many times. The chain links TRBV27 to TRBJ2-7; 9 positions match TRBD2. The V gene's germline CDR1 is MNHEY and CDR2 SMNVEV (reference sequence). The trim removed 3 bases at V and 1 base at J, leaving 1 base unmatched. The CDR3 contains 14 residues. The CDR3 sequence is CASSFLAGSYEQYF. The CDR3 coding sequence is TGTGCCAGCAGTTTTCTAGCGGGGTCCTACGAGCAGTACTTC.

With respect to this clonotype: A much larger clone differs from this one at a single base, so this may be a read error. The chain combines TRBV14 with TRBJ1-6; D call uncertain. The CDR3 has 16 amino acids. Germline CDR1 and CDR2: SGHDN and FVKESK. CDR3 sequence (DNA): TGTGACAGCAGCCAAGATAGTCCCAGGCTGGGGTCACCCCTCCACTTT. Translating gives CDSSQDSPRLGSPLHF.

This clonotype was seen many times. V and J are TRBV7-6 and TRBJ1-1, with unresolved D. Germline CDR1 and CDR2: SGHVS and FNYEAQ. The CDR3 consists of 13 residues. Trimming stripped 10 bases from V and 2 bases from J, with 14 bases between. CDR3 loop: CATAPILNTEAFF. The CDR3 DNA is TGTGCCACCGCACCGATCTTAAACACTGAAGCTTTCTTT.

With regard to this clonotype: Relative to the germline gene, one junction end is altered; a read error may explain this. The chain joins TRBV4-1 to TRBJ1-6; no clear D gene. Per the germline V gene, CDR1 is MGHRA and CDR2 is YSYEKL. The CDR3 spans 12 residues. CDR3 amino acids: CASGQGRSPLHF. As DNA, the CDR3 is TGCGCCAGCGGCCAAGGCCGGTCACCCCTCCACTTC.

This clonotype was detected many times. V usage is TRBV29-1 and J usage is TRBJ2-3; D gene ambiguous. The germline gives CDR1 SQVTM, CDR2 ANQGSEA. The CDR3 totals 14 residues. V lost 4 bases to trimming and J lost 4 bases, with 15 bases between them. This CDR3 is CSVVTVVQADTQYF. The CDR3 DNA follows: TGCAGCGTTGTAACTGTGGTGCAGGCAGATACGCAGTATTTT.

This clonotype appeared many times. The CDR3 nucleotides are TGTGCCAGCAGTTATCAGGGAGAAAGCAATCAGCCCCAGCATTTT. Its translation: CASSYQGESNQPQHF. The chain joins TRBV27 to TRBJ1-5, with D possibly TRBD1 on 5 matching bases. The V gene lost 4 bases and the J gene lost 1 base, with 11 bases spanning the gap. Germline values: CDR1 MNHEY, CDR2 SMNVEV (reference sequence). The CDR3 covers 15 residues.

This clonotype was picked up many times. V usage is TRBV3-1 and J usage is TRBJ2-3; maybe TRBD1 (6 bases). With 1 base removed from V and 3 bases from J, the gap between germline ends came to 17 bases. Germline CDR1 LGHDT, CDR2 YNNKEL (reference sequence). This CDR3 comprises 17 residues. The CDR3 coding sequence is TGTGCCAGCAGCCAAGGGCCACAGGGTGTTAGTACAGATACGCAGTATTTT. Translating gives CASSQGPQGVSTDTQYF.